The 30 T cell receptor beta chains below come from one sample, sequenced in a study of T cell responses to AZD1222 COVID-19 vaccine. Method: immunoSEQ multiplex PCR; TCRdb's copy keeps in-frame clones and lacks some. In the table there are approximately 89,000 clones, about 82% of which are singletons. The sequences come from peripheral blood, collected 28 days after the second AZD1222 dose. Every receptor here comes from an adult who received the AZD1222 COVID-19 vaccine.

The rearrangement links TRBV28 to TRBJ2-7; possible D gene TRBD1, 7 bases. The CDR3 runs to 14 residues. V lost 6 bases to trimming and J lost 4 bases, with 16 bases between them. Germline lookup yields CDR1 MDHEN and CDR2 SYDVKM. CDR3 loop: CASRVTTGTYEQYF. The CDR3 DNA follows: TGTGCCAGCAGGGTGACGACAGGGACTTACGAGCAGTACTTC. The full variable domain, with the rest looked up from reference TRBV28 and TRBJ2-7, is DVKVTQSSRYLVKRTGEKVFLECVQDMDHENMFWYRQDPGLGLRLIYFSYDVKMKEKGDIPEGYSVSREKKERFSLILESASTNQTSMYLCASRVTTGTYEQYFGPGTRLTVT.

The chain uses TRBV28 and TRBJ1-2; weak D call: TRBD1 (6 bases). The CDR3 runs to 16 residues. Germline CDR1 is MDHEN and CDR2 is SYDVKM. The V and J ends lost 6 bases and 1 base respectively, with 18 bases between them. The CDR3 reads CASSGPGGPFNYGYTF. CDR3 sequence (DNA): TGTGCCAGCAGCGGCCCCGGGGGGCCCTTTAACTATGGCTACACCTTC.

The chain combines TRBV5-1 with TRBJ2-7; TRBD1 or TRBD2 may be the D gene (5 bases each). CDR3 length equals 13 residues. Looked up from germline, CDR1 is SGHRS and CDR2 is YFSETQ. The V and J ends lost 4 bases and 7 bases respectively, with 15 bases between them. The CDR3 bases are TGCGCCAGCAGCCCCGGGGCTTCTGGAGAGCAGTACTTC. Its protein product is CASSPGASGEQYF.

The rearrangement joins TRBV4-2 to TRBJ1-5, with D perhaps matching TRBD1 (6 bases). V lost 2 bases, J lost 3 bases, and 14 bases lay in between. CDR1 and CDR2 from the germline V gene are LGHNA and YNFKEQ. The CDR3 sequence is 16 residues long. Here the CDR3 DNA reads TGTGCCAGCAGCCAATCTCCCCAGGGGTTCAATCAGCCCCAGCATTTT. Amino acids: CASSQSPQGFNQPQHF.

The V gene is TRBV5-6, the J gene TRBJ1-1; D is possibly TRBD1 (6 bases). Trimming left V 3 bases short and J 9 bases short, with 12 bases between. Looked up from germline, CDR1 is SGHDT and CDR2 is YYEEEE. The CDR3 is 12 residues long. As DNA, the CDR3 is TGTGCCAGCAGCTGGACAGACCGGAAAGCTTTCTTT. This sequence encodes CASSWTDRKAFF.

This CDR3 reads CASSAQDRINNSPLHF. DNA for the CDR3: TGTGCCAGCTCAGCCCAGGACAGAATAAATAATTCACCCCTCCACTTT. The V gene is TRBV18, the J gene TRBJ1-6; TRBD1 is a possible D gene (6 bases). Germline assignment: CDR1 KGHSH and CDR2 LQKENI. The length of the CDR3 is 16 residues. The V gene lost 5 bases and the J gene lost 5 bases, with 16 bases spanning the gap.

V and J are TRBV28 and TRBJ2-7, with TRBD2 matching 9 bases. The trim removed 5 bases at V and 2 bases at J, leaving 13 bases unmatched. This CDR3 contains 17 residues. Germline V lookup: CDR1 MDHEN, CDR2 SYDVKM. The CDR3 region is CASSVEGSGSPPYEQYF. The CDR3 coding sequence is TGTGCCAGCAGTGTCGAGGGTAGCGGGAGCCCACCCTACGAGCAGTACTTC.

This clone has more than one count but fewer than ten. The chain links TRBV2 to TRBJ1-5, with 9 bases that match TRBD1. This CDR3 is built from 16 residues. CDR1 and CDR2 (germline): SNHLY, FYNNEI. The junction had 9 bases not matched to a gene; V was cut back by 6 bases and J by 3 bases. This chain's CDR3 is CASRGGGQGYNQPQHF. Here the CDR3 DNA reads TGTGCCAGCAGAGGGGGGGGACAGGGCTACAATCAGCCCCAGCATTTT.

The chain couples TRBV12-3 or TRBV12-4 to TRBJ1-4; D not certain. V shed 2 bases and J shed 4 bases, with 5 bases lying between them. The CDR3 totals 13 residues. As DNA, the CDR3 is TGTGCCAGCAGTTTACGGATTAATGAAAAACTGTTTTTT. It encodes CASSLRINEKLFF.

This clone was picked up a small number of times. The chain uses TRBV4-1 and TRBJ1-3, with D possibly matching TRBD1 (5 bases). CDR3 length: 15 amino acids. Germline loops: CDR1 MGHRA, CDR2 YSYEKL. Trimming took 3 bases from V and 3 from J, leaving 12 bases between them. The CDR3: CASSQGGTVGNTIYF. In DNA form, the CDR3 reads TGCGCCAGCAGCCAGGGAGGGACCGTTGGAAACACCATATATTTT.

V is TRBV10-3 and J is TRBJ2-5; perhaps TRBD2 as D (5 bases). Trimming cost V 1 base and J 2 bases, with 17 bases left between them. This CDR3 is built from 17 residues. CDR1 and CDR2 from the germline V gene are ENHRY and SYGVKD. The CDR3 DNA reads TGTGCCATCAGTGAGTTCCACCCAGCGGAGTTTCAAGAGACCCAGTACTTC. Translation gives CAISEFHPAEFQETQYF.

The rearrangement links TRBV11-2 to TRBJ2-1, with 10 bases aligning to TRBD1. Trimming removed 6 bases from V and 8 bases from J; junction bases left unmatched: 10. Germline assignment: CDR1 SGHAT and CDR2 FQNNGV. The CDR3 totals 15 residues. CDR3 residues: CASSSGTGVIDEQFF. In DNA, the CDR3 is TGTGCCAGCAGTTCCGGGACAGGGGTGATTGATGAGCAGTTCTTC.

This chain connects TRBV5-1 to TRBJ2-2; D not certain. The CDR3 is made up of 11 amino acids. The germline gives CDR1 SGHRS, CDR2 YFSETQ. V gave up 4 bases and J gave up 6 bases, with 4 bases separating them. CDR3 sequence: CASSGPGELFF. The CDR3 region has the DNA TGCGCCAGCAGCGGGCCCGGGGAGCTGTTTTTT.

The V call is TRBV11-2, the J call TRBJ1-4; 7 bases fit TRBD1. The CDR3 is made up of 14 amino acids. Losses at the gene ends were 5 bases for V and 8 bases for J; bases not matched to a gene: 8. The V gene's germline CDR1 is SGHAT and CDR2 FQNNGV. The CDR3 loop reads CASSPRTGREKLFF. Here the CDR3 DNA reads TGTGCCAGCAGCCCTCGGACAGGTCGGGAAAAACTGTTTTTT. Complete variable domain (other parts from reference TRBV11-2 and TRBJ1-4): EAGVAQSPRYKIIEKRQSVAFWCNPISGHATLYWYQQILGQGPKLLIQFQNNGVVDDSQLPKDRFSAERLKGVDSTLKIQPAKLEDSAVYLCASSPRTGREKLFFGSGTQLSVL.

This chain uses TRBV28 with TRBJ2-2; D gene unclear. The CDR3 loop spans 12 amino acids. In germline, CDR1 is MDHEN, CDR2 SYDVKM. Trimming left V 7 bases short and J 1 base short, with 4 bases between. The CDR3 is CASIGNTGELFF. The CDR3 coding sequence is TGTGCCAGCATTGGGAACACCGGGGAGCTGTTTTTT. The full variable domain, rest sourced from reference TRBV28 and TRBJ2-2, is DVKVTQSSRYLVKRTGEKVFLECVQDMDHENMFWYRQDPGLGLRLIYFSYDVKMKEKGDIPEGYSVSREKKERFSLILESASTNQTSMYLCASIGNTGELFFGEGSRLTVL.

The rearrangement uses TRBV27 and TRBJ2-7; 11 bases match TRBD2. Per the germline V gene, CDR1 is MNHEY and CDR2 is SMNVEV (reference sequence). Trimming cost V 5 bases and J 7 bases; bases outside gene matches: 13. This CDR3 is 16 amino acids long. The CDR3, as DNA: TGTGCCAGCAGTAGGCGGACTAGCGGGCGGGTCTCTGAGCAGTACTTC. It encodes CASSRRTSGRVSEQYF.

The rearrangement links TRBV28 to TRBJ2-3; the D gene could be TRBD1 or TRBD2 (6 bases each). V lost 5 bases to trimming and J lost 7 bases, with 22 bases between them. Germline V CDR1 and CDR2: MDHEN, SYDVKM. The CDR3 covers 16 residues. CDR3 sequence (DNA): TGTGCCAGCAGTCCGACTGGTGGAGGAGGGGGGCATACGCAGTATTTT. It is translated as CASSPTGGGGGHTQYF.

This sequence joins TRBV5-1 and TRBJ2-7; TRBD1 aligns across 7 bases. The CDR3 covers 14 residues. V shed 2 bases and J 4 bases; nucleotides not matched to a gene: 6. CDR1 and CDR2 from the germline V gene are SGHRS and YFSETQ. CDR3 DNA sequence: TGCGCCAGCAGCTTCGTCAGGGGGAAATACGAGCAGTACTTC. Residues: CASSFVRGKYEQYF.

There are a few counts of this clone. The chain uses TRBV19 and TRBJ2-2; TRBD2 matches at 7 bases. The CDR3 runs 12 residues. V shed 6 bases and J 6 bases; nucleotides not matched to a gene: 1. Germline values: CDR1 LNHDA, CDR2 SQIVND (reference sequence). The CDR3 nucleotides read TGTGCCAGTAGCCGGGGGGCCGGGGAGCTGTTTTTT. Its protein product is CASSRGAGELFF.

This chain joins TRBV4-2 and TRBJ1-4; D is unclear. CDR1 is LGHNA, CDR2 YNFKEQ, per germline. Trimming stripped 0 bases from V and 8 bases from J, with 16 bases between. The CDR3 has 16 amino acids. CDR3 sequence (DNA): TGTGCCAGCAGCCAAGAGATAATTGCGCTGGGAGAAAAACTGTTTTTT. This gives the protein CASSQEIIALGEKLFF.

The chain has TRBV27 and TRBJ1-4; D is ambiguous. Deletions cut 5 bases from V and 5 bases from J, with 15 bases between. From germline, CDR1 is MNHEY and CDR2 SMNVEV (reference sequence). The CDR3 covers 15 residues. As DNA, the CDR3 is TGTGCCAGCAGTGGCCGGGCGCAAGGGAATGAAAAACTGTTTTTT. It is translated as CASSGRAQGNEKLFF.

The chain combines TRBV2 with TRBJ2-1; D unresolved. Germline V gene data show CDR1 as SNHLY and CDR2 as FYNNEI. V dropped 6 bases and J dropped 4 bases, with 4 bases sitting between them. This CDR3 spans 11 amino acids. CDR3 DNA: TGTGCCAGCAGGATGTACAATGAGCAGTTCTTC. It specifies CASRMYNEQFF.

The chain couples TRBV7-3 to TRBJ2-2; tentative D call: TRBD1 (6 bases). The germline V gene encodes CDR1 SGHTA and CDR2 FQGTGA. The length of the CDR3 is 15 residues. The germline V and J ends were trimmed by 5 bases and 6 bases, with 16 bases remaining between them. Here the CDR3 reads CASSLKQGTAGELFF. CDR3 DNA: TGTGCCAGCAGCCTGAAACAGGGAACGGCCGGGGAGCTGTTTTTT.

As to this clone: A read error may produce the germline difference seen at one junction end. This chain connects TRBV7-8 to TRBJ2-7; the D gene is possibly TRBD2 (6 bases). The CDR3 extends over 11 amino acids. Germline CDR1 reads SGHVS; CDR2 reads FQNEAQ. The CDR3 is CASMGGLLMNF. CDR3 in DNA: TGTGCCAGCATGGGAGGCCTCCTGATGAACTTC.

The V gene is TRBV30, the J gene TRBJ1-6; D is possibly TRBD1 (6 bases). The CDR3 sequence is 15 residues long. Trimming cost V 0 bases and J 10 bases, with 16 bases left between them. CDR1 GTSNPN and CDR2 SVGIG come from the germline V gene (reference sequence). The CDR3 region is CAWSVLGGEGSPLHF. In DNA, the CDR3 is TGTGCCTGGAGTGTTCTCGGGGGCGAAGGCTCACCCCTCCACTTT.

The chain uses TRBV27 and TRBJ2-1; D is possibly TRBD1 or TRBD2 (6 bases each). CDR1 MNHEY and CDR2 SMNVEV come from the germline V gene (reference sequence). This CDR3 spans 15 amino acids. V was shortened by 3 bases and J by 4 bases, with 13 bases between the two germline ends. In nucleotides, the CDR3 is TGTGCCAGCAGTTTTGAGGGGGGCTCGTACAATGAGCAGTTCTTC. It encodes CASSFEGGSYNEQFF.

The rearrangement uses TRBV2 and TRBJ2-1, with D possibly matching TRBD2 (5 bases). Deletions cut 8 bases from V and 3 bases from J, with 11 bases between. The CDR3 sequence is 13 residues long. CDR1 is SNHLY, CDR2 FYNNEI, per germline. CDR3 coding DNA: TGTGCCAGCGCCGCCACTAGCTACAATGAGCAGTTCTTC. This sequence encodes CASAATSYNEQFF.

This rearrangement joins TRBV19 to TRBJ1-1; 8 positions match TRBD1. This CDR3 is 16 amino acids long. The ends lost 4 bases at V and 5 bases at J; junction bases unmatched: 12. CDR1 and CDR2 (germline): LNHDA, SQIVND (reference sequence). The CDR3 bases are TGTGCCAGTAGTACGAAACAGGGGGTGAGAGGAACTGAAGCTTTCTTT. Amino acids: CASSTKQGVRGTEAFF.

The gene calls are TRBV7-9 and TRBJ2-1; 8 bases map to TRBD1. This CDR3 has 15 amino acids. Germline-derived CDR1 and CDR2 are SEHNR and FQNEAQ (reference sequence). V dropped 1 base and J dropped 8; count of bases not matched to a gene: 7. This chain's CDR3 is CASSLGVTGVDEQFF. Here the CDR3 DNA reads TGTGCCAGCAGCTTAGGAGTGACAGGGGTGGATGAGCAGTTCTTC.

The chain couples TRBV2 to TRBJ1-6; TRBD1 might be the D (6 bases). Germline V gives CDR1 SNHLY, CDR2 FYNNEI. The V end was cut by 3 bases, the J end by 6 bases, with 15 bases between. The CDR3 loop spans 16 amino acids. The CDR3 sequence is CASSELLGASNSPLHF. CDR3 DNA sequence: TGTGCCAGCAGTGAGTTGTTGGGGGCGAGTAATTCACCCCTCCACTTT.